This TCR beta chain was identified in a study of cytomegalovirus exposure and HLA in healthy donors. About this clone itself: Its specificity is unknown.

Study-level findings and limits: Reported findings show TCR beta sequences accurately forecast HLA-A and HLA-B alleles in most subjects.

13 Jbeta primers and 60 Vbeta primers were used for the PCR. The repertoire was sequenced with immunoSEQ multiplex PCR; TCRdb's copy has only in-frame clones and lacks some. This repertoire comprises 75,000 to 85,000 clones; its ten largest clones make up 0.45% to 0.7%. CDR3 length equals 15 residues. Germline CDR1 SGHDT, CDR2 YYEEEE. V was cut by 6 bases and J by 2 bases, with 16 bases left in between. This chain links TRBV5-6 with TRBJ2-3; maybe TRBD1 (5 bases). The TCR was taken from a man between 45 and 60 years old in good health and CMV-seronegative. The sequenced material came from PBMCs. As DNA, the CDR3 is TGTGCCAGCAACTTAGACAGCCTTTCCACAGATACGCAGTATTTT. This translates into CASNLDSLSTDTQYF.